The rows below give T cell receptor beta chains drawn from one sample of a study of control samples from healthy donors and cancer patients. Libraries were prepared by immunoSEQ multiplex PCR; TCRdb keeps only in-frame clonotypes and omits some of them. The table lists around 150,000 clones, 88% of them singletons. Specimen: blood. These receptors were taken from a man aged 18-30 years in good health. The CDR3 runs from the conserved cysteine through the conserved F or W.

CDR3aa: CASSSYRESSYEQYF
v_gene: TRBV6-2/TRBV6-3
j_gene: TRBJ2-7

CDR3aa: CASSPRRESPLHF
v_gene: TRBV27
j_gene: TRBJ1-6

CDR3aa: CASSQGPLNEQFF
v_gene: TRBV27
j_gene: TRBJ2-1

CDR3aa: CASSPHRDTKGYTF
v_gene: TRBV4-3
j_gene: TRBJ1-2

CDR3aa: CASSPQGGYRTDTQYF
v_gene: TRBV18
j_gene: TRBJ2-3

CDR3aa: CASSLVGGEQFF
v_gene: TRBV11-3
j_gene: TRBJ2-1

CDR3aa: CASSINAAGNRGEQYF
v_gene: TRBV19
j_gene: TRBJ2-7

CDR3aa: CASSLIRTGLDGYTF
v_gene: TRBV28
j_gene: TRBJ1-2

CDR3aa: CASSYSRQGIYNEQFF
v_gene: TRBV6-2/TRBV6-3
j_gene: TRBJ2-1

CDR3aa: CASSPPGQGNSEQFF
v_gene: TRBV28
j_gene: TRBJ2-1

CDR3aa: CASSLQRKSTDTQYF
v_gene: TRBV7-2
j_gene: TRBJ2-3

CDR3aa: CASSPLGTSQLDTQYF
v_gene: TRBV18
j_gene: TRBJ2-3

CDR3aa: CASSLEANEQFF
v_gene: TRBV5-6
j_gene: TRBJ2-1

CDR3aa: CAWGRGQSPLHF
v_gene: TRBV30
j_gene: TRBJ1-6

CDR3aa: CASSVGTANEKLFF
v_gene: TRBV5-1
j_gene: TRBJ1-4

CDR3aa: CASSPPSDRNTEAFF
v_gene: TRBV11-2
j_gene: TRBJ1-1

CDR3aa: CASSIGQGNTGELFF
v_gene: TRBV19
j_gene: TRBJ2-2

CDR3aa: CASSILYEQYF
v_gene: TRBV28
j_gene: TRBJ2-7

CDR3aa: CASSLAGLAGTDTQYF
v_gene: TRBV5-4
j_gene: TRBJ2-3

CDR3aa: CASSFGAGRAEETQYF
v_gene: TRBV7-8
j_gene: TRBJ2-5

CDR3aa: CASSFRGLGNEQFF
v_gene: TRBV28
j_gene: TRBJ2-1

CDR3aa: CASSQSTGTVWETQYF
v_gene: TRBV4-1
j_gene: TRBJ2-5

CDR3aa: CSVRGYQDQETQYF
v_gene: TRBV29-1
j_gene: TRBJ2-5

CDR3aa: CASSVGRATYEQYF
v_gene: TRBV2
j_gene: TRBJ2-7

CDR3aa: CASSRTGGETQYF
v_gene: TRBV3-1/TRBV3-2
j_gene: TRBJ2-5

CDR3aa: CASSPPTRWSYNEQFF
v_gene: TRBV6-2/TRBV6-3
j_gene: TRBJ2-1

CDR3aa: CASSLRTAYEQYF
v_gene: TRBV5-5
j_gene: TRBJ2-7

CDR3aa: CASTAGLAGDPHEQFF
v_gene: TRBV7-9
j_gene: TRBJ2-1

CDR3aa: CASSLGPGGNYEQYF
v_gene: TRBV28
j_gene: TRBJ2-7

CDR3aa: CASSAQTGAMNTEAFF
v_gene: TRBV7-3
j_gene: TRBJ1-1

CDR3aa: CASSLESGYTF
v_gene: TRBV19
j_gene: TRBJ1-2

CDR3aa: CASSFSGGPSYNEQFF
v_gene: TRBV11-3
j_gene: TRBJ2-1

CDR3aa: CASSDHPGGGDNEQFF
v_gene: TRBV6-2/TRBV6-3
j_gene: TRBJ2-1

CDR3aa: CASSLVATQGTGELFF
v_gene: TRBV5-1
j_gene: TRBJ2-2

CDR3aa: CATSDKKGTGVPKTQYF
v_gene: TRBV24-1
j_gene: TRBJ2-5

CDR3aa: CATQDREETKETQYF
v_gene: TRBV24-1
j_gene: TRBJ2-5

CDR3aa: CASPRPGQGNTDTQYF
v_gene: TRBV3-1/TRBV3-2
j_gene: TRBJ2-3

CDR3aa: CASSGAGGHNEQFF
v_gene: TRBV5-1
j_gene: TRBJ2-1

CDR3aa: CASSYDYGYTF
v_gene: TRBV6-2/TRBV6-3
j_gene: TRBJ1-2

CDR3aa: CATQPDRNTEAFF
v_gene: TRBV15
j_gene: TRBJ1-1

CDR3aa: CASSQDRGDTEAFF
v_gene: TRBV4-2
j_gene: TRBJ1-1

CDR3aa: CASSVPVMAPSDLDGYTF
v_gene: TRBV7-9
j_gene: TRBJ1-2

CDR3aa: CSVEGGSYNEQFF
v_gene: TRBV29-1
j_gene: TRBJ2-1

CDR3aa: CASSLPLGAGANVLTF
v_gene: TRBV11-2
j_gene: TRBJ2-6

CDR3aa: CASSPIRDSGRNTIYF
v_gene: TRBV7-3
j_gene: TRBJ1-3

CDR3aa: CASSEVAGSRDEQYF
v_gene: TRBV2
j_gene: TRBJ2-7

CDR3aa: CASSRVGETQYF
v_gene: TRBV6-5
j_gene: TRBJ2-5

CDR3aa: CASSFKLNTGELFF
v_gene: TRBV28
j_gene: TRBJ2-2

CDR3aa: CASSPSGAYYEQYF
v_gene: TRBV11-2
j_gene: TRBJ2-7

CDR3aa: CASSELGTEQYF
v_gene: TRBV25-1
j_gene: TRBJ2-7

CDR3aa: CASSLEGRSSGNTIYF
v_gene: TRBV11-2
j_gene: TRBJ1-3

CDR3aa: CASSLGTDEQYF
v_gene: TRBV11-3
j_gene: TRBJ2-7

CDR3aa: CASSYSGPNNSPLHF
v_gene: TRBV6-2/TRBV6-3
j_gene: TRBJ1-6

CDR3aa: CASSDRQGGGTDTQYF
v_gene: TRBV25-1
j_gene: TRBJ2-3

CDR3aa: CASSLTNYRGSYEQYF
v_gene: TRBV7-9
j_gene: TRBJ2-7

CDR3aa: CSSREVSGELFF
v_gene: TRBV29-1
j_gene: TRBJ2-2

CDR3aa: CASSVTGPRAGYTF
v_gene: TRBV5-1
j_gene: TRBJ1-2

CDR3aa: CASSYDRAETQYF
v_gene: TRBV6-5
j_gene: TRBJ2-5

CDR3aa: CASSQVTHGDTQYF
v_gene: TRBV4-3
j_gene: TRBJ2-3